These T cell receptor beta chains were read from a single sample in a study of blood T cell repertoires in COVID-19. Sequencing was performed with immunoSEQ multiplex PCR; in TCRdb, only in-frame clones are kept and a portion is missing. Of around 250,000 clones in the sample, 89% are singletons; the top ten hold around 4.6%. Sequencing was done on a sample of peripheral blood. The receptors originated from a woman in her thirties or forties who had recovered from COVID-19. Both conserved end residues are part of each CDR3. Fields, in order: D gene, CDR3 length, J gene, clone size, V gene, CDR3 protein, CDR3 DNA. A D gene is named only where the DNA matches it firmly. Some rows have no size entry. The others give once, few or many, or a class for an expanded clone.

NA,14,TRBJ1-6,NA,TRBV18,CASSPPEVNSPLHF,TGTGCCAGCTCACCACCGGAGGTGAATTCACCCCTCCACTTT
NA,12,TRBJ2-5,NA,TRBV11-2,CASSLVSETQYF,TGTGCCAGCAGCTTAGTATCGGAGACCCAGTACTTC
TRBD2,14,TRBJ2-6,NA,TRBV7-2,CATERGLWANVLTF,TGTGCCACAGAGCGGGGGCTCTGGGCCAACGTCCTGACTTTC
NA,15,TRBJ2-7,once,TRBV7-2,CASSLDGGNRYEQYF,TGTGCCAGCAGCTTAGACGGGGGTAATAGGTACGAGCAGTACTTC
TRBD1,12,TRBJ1-5,once,TRBV28,CAIQGAVQPQHF,TGTGCCATACAGGGGGCTGTCCAGCCCCAGCATTTT
TRBD1,15,TRBJ2-2,NA,TRBV9,CASSPNGQGAGELFF,TGTGCCAGCAGCCCAAATGGACAGGGGGCCGGGGAGCTGTTTTTT
NA,17,TRBJ2-1,NA,TRBV28,CASSPFFGTRVYNEQFF,TGTGCCAGCAGTCCCTTTTTTGGGACACGGGTTTACAATGAGCAGTTCTTC
TRBD2,14,TRBJ2-3,NA,TRBV30,CAWKERELSDTQYF,TGTGCCTGGAAGGAGCGGGAGCTCTCAGATACGCAGTATTTT
TRBD1,18,TRBJ2-6,NA,TRBV29-1,CSVVWPTGAVSGANVLTF,TGCAGCGTTGTTTGGCCGACAGGGGCCGTTTCTGGGGCCAACGTCCTGACTTTC
NA,13,TRBJ2-3,NA,TRBV19,CASIGESTDTQYF,TGTGCCAGTATTGGGGAGAGCACAGATACGCAGTATTTT
TRBD1,16,TRBJ2-3,NA,TRBV24-1,CATTPSGTGTTDTQYF,TGTGCCACCACCCCTTCCGGGACAGGGACCACAGATACGCAGTATTTT
NA,14,TRBJ2-6,once,TRBV5-4,CASSDRSGANVLTF,TGTGCCAGCAGCGACAGGTCTGGGGCCAACGTCCTGACTTTC
NA,13,TRBJ2-5,NA,TRBV3-1/TRBV3-2,CASSQFNQETQYF,TGTGCCAGCAGCCAATTTAACCAAGAGACCCAGTACTTC
TRBD2,17,TRBJ2-3,NA,TRBV5-4,CASSRGGTSVYTDTQYF,TGTGCCAGCAGCCGAGGAGGGACTAGCGTTTACACAGATACGCAGTATTTT
NA,18,TRBJ1-1,NA,TRBV3-1/TRBV3-2,CASSQGLVSLSMNTEAFF,TGTGCCAGCAGCCAAGGTCTTGTCTCGTTGAGCATGAACACTGAAGCTTTCTTT
NA,14,TRBJ1-6,NA,TRBV5-6,CASSLDRSNSPLHF,TGTGCCAGCAGCTTGGATAGGAGTAATTCACCCCTCCACTTT
TRBD2,15,TRBJ2-3,NA,TRBV20-1,CSANDASGGAGTQYF,TGCAGTGCTAATGACGCTAGCGGGGGGGCCGGTACGCAGTATTTT
TRBD1,14,TRBJ1-5,once,TRBV18,CASSLGQGDQPQHF,TGTGCCAGCTCACTCGGACAGGGGGATCAGCCCCAGCATTTT
TRBD1,13,TRBJ1-1,NA,TRBV5-1,CASSPRGRGEAFF,TGCGCCAGCAGCCCTAGGGGGCGAGGTGAAGCTTTCTTT
NA,14,TRBJ1-2,NA,TRBV10-2,CASSESGQVYGYTF,TGCGCCAGCAGTGAGTCGGGGCAGGTCTATGGCTACACCTTC
TRBD1,14,TRBJ2-2,NA,TRBV19,CASSRTGAVGELFF,TGTGCCAGTAGTAGGACAGGGGCCGTCGGGGAGCTGTTTTTT
TRBD1,15,TRBJ2-1,NA,TRBV9,CASSAQGAPRNEQFF,TGTGCCAGCAGCGCCCAGGGGGCCCCTCGAAATGAGCAGTTCTTC
NA,14,TRBJ2-7,NA,TRBV5-4,CASSLPLRPYEQYF,TGTGCCAGCAGCTTGCCTCTGCGCCCCTACGAGCAGTACTTC
NA,15,TRBJ2-2,few,TRBV5-4,CASSEELAATGELFF,TGTGCCAGCAGCGAGGAATTAGCGGCCACCGGGGAGCTGTTTTTT
NA,15,TRBJ1-2,NA,TRBV5-5,CASSQQAALVYGYTF,TGTGCCAGCAGCCAACAGGCTGCCCTTGTTTATGGCTACACCTTC
TRBD1,15,TRBJ1-2,few,TRBV16,CASSLRGTGSGGYTF,TGTGCCAGCAGCCTTAGAGGGACAGGGAGCGGTGGCTACACCTTC
NA,14,TRBJ2-2,few,TRBV7-6,CASSLDGGAPTLFF,TGTGCCAGCAGCTTAGATGGAGGGGCCCCTACGCTGTTTTTT
NA,13,TRBJ2-1,once,TRBV6-5,CASSERPGSEQFF,TGTGCCAGCAGCGAGAGACCGGGGTCTGAGCAGTTCTTC
NA,12,TRBJ2-3,NA,TRBV5-6,CASRRFGDTQYF,TGTGCCAGCAGAAGGTTCGGGGATACGCAGTATTTT
NA,14,TRBJ2-1,NA,TRBV4-1,CASSQEPSSPSKFF,TGCGCCAGCAGCCAAGAGCCGTCCTCCCCAAGCAAGTTCTTC
NA,13,TRBJ2-7,NA,TRBV6-5,CATQPPLTYEQYF,TGTGCCACCCAACCCCCCCTAACCTACGAGCAGTACTTC
TRBD1,14,TRBJ2-7,NA,TRBV10-3,CAIVSGTAPYEQYF,TGTGCCATCGTCTCCGGGACAGCCCCCTACGAGCAGTACTTC
NA,16,TRBJ2-5,NA,TRBV11-3,CASSTTFSGRQETQYF,TGTGCCAGCAGCACGACCTTTTCGGGTAGACAAGAGACCCAGTACTTC
TRBD1,15,TRBJ2-5,once,TRBV24-1,CATSPFGQGKETQYF,TGTGCCACCAGTCCATTCGGACAGGGGAAAGAGACCCAGTACTTC
NA,13,TRBJ1-1,NA,TRBV24-1,CATSPRGGGKAFF,TGTGCCACCTCCCCCAGGGGTGGGGGAAAAGCTTTCTTT
NA,12,TRBJ2-5,NA,TRBV7-9,CASSPRGQTQYF,TGTGCCAGCAGCCCCCGCGGGCAGACCCAGTACTTC
TRBD2,14,TRBJ2-7,NA,TRBV30,CAWMDTGGTYEQYF,TGTGCCTGGATGGATACGGGGGGGACCTACGAGCAGTACTTC
NA,14,TRBJ2-2,NA,TRBV19,CASSIYANTGELFF,TGTGCCAGTAGTATCTACGCGAACACCGGGGAGCTGTTTTTT
TRBD2,17,TRBJ2-5,NA,TRBV24-1,CATSDMTSGKGRETQYF,TGTGCCACCAGTGATATGACTAGCGGGAAGGGTCGAGAGACCCAGTACTTC
NA,19,TRBJ2-4,NA,TRBV11-2,CASSLYLSGDSEAKNIQYF,TGTGCCAGCAGCTTGTACTTATCGGGGGATTCGGAAGCCAAAAACATTCAGTACTTC
NA,14,TRBJ1-4,NA,TRBV18,CASSKGATNEKLFF,TGTGCCAGCTCAAAGGGGGCAACTAATGAAAAACTGTTTTTT
TRBD1,13,TRBJ1-1,few,TRBV4-2,CASSRGTTGVAFF,TGTGCCAGCAGCCGAGGTACGACAGGGGTCGCTTTCTTT
NA,15,TRBJ2-2,NA,TRBV9,CASSVEGAGAGELFF,TGTGCCAGCAGCGTGGAGGGGGCCGGTGCCGGGGAGCTGTTTTTT
TRBD1,13,TRBJ1-2,NA,TRBV6-6,CASSNRDSYGYTF,TGTGCCAGCAGCAACCGGGACAGCTATGGCTACACCTTC